One and the same sample provided the 3 T cell receptor beta chains below, sequenced in a study of T cells in Graves' hyperthyroidism and ophthalmopathy. From RNA transcripts, TCR beta CDR3 regions were amplified. Initially, a first-round RT-PCR of the TCR CDR3 employed the HTBI primer set. TCRdb processed the multiplex PCR reads anew with MiXCR; each CDR3 protein has one entry. The sample consists of around 280,000 distinct CDR3 sequences, 13% of them appearing once. Specimen: blood. Receptors originate from a woman in her twenties or thirties with Graves' hyperthyroidism that later progressed to Graves' ophthalmopathy.

V is TRBV5-1 and J is TRBJ2-7, with 8 bases aligning to TRBD1. Trimming removed 0 bases from V and 3 bases from J; junction bases left unmatched: 2. CDR1 SGHRS and CDR2 YFSETQ come from the germline V gene. The CDR3 runs to 14 residues. Here the CDR3 reads CASSLDTGGYEQYF. CDR3 bases: TGCGCCAGCAGCTTGGATACAGGGGGCTACGAGCAGTACTTC.

This clonotype was counted many times. The V gene is TRBV3-1, the J gene TRBJ2-7; 7 bases agree with TRBD2. This CDR3 is built from 14 residues. The V and J ends lost 4 bases and 6 bases, in that order; junction bases with no gene match: 9. Per germline, CDR1 LGHDT and CDR2 YNNKEL (reference sequence). Written as DNA, the CDR3 is TGTGCCAGCAGCCCCGGGACTATCCGTCCCGAGCAGTACTTC. Its protein is CASSPGTIRPEQYF.

With respect to this clonotype: This may be a read error, as it is one base from a much larger clone. V is TRBV6-2 or TRBV6-3 and J is TRBJ2-7; D possibly uses TRBD1 or TRBD2 (5 bases each). Germline CDR1 MNHEY, CDR2 SVGEGT. CDR3 length equals 14 residues. V was shortened by 6 bases and J by 5 bases, with 17 bases between the two germline ends. This chain's CDR3 is CASSGDGPWDEQYF. DNA of the CDR3: TGTGCCAGCAGCGGGGACGGCCCTTGGGACGAGCAGTACTTC.